This TCR beta chain originates from a study of OX40 agonist ivuxolimab in advanced cancers. Across the whole study: Hepatocellular carcinoma, melanoma, renal cell or head and neck cancer occurred in dose-escalation patients.

V was pared by 0 bases and J by 9 bases, with 16 bases between. The V gene's germline CDR1 is SQVTM and CDR2 ANQGSEA. The CDR3 spans 14 residues. Sequencing was performed with immunoSEQ multiplex PCR; in TCRdb, only in-frame clones are kept and a portion is missing. The sample comprises about 20,000 clones, around nine tenths of which are singletons, and around 20% rests with the top ten. The TCR was taken from an adult with an advanced solid tumor such as melanoma, head and neck, liver or kidney cancer. Material: CD4+ or CD8+ T cells sorted from blood, obtained in a trial of the OX40 agonist ivuxolimab. The chain links TRBV29-1 to TRBJ2-3; D ambiguous. CDR3 sequence reads: CSVEDQGSPYTQYF. CDR3 DNA: TGCAGCGTTGAAGATCAAGGCAGTCCGTACACGCAGTATTTT.